At least ten counts were recorded for the clone carrying this TCR beta chain. The entry originates in a study of early T cells in non-severe SARS-CoV-2 infection. This CDR3 contains 16 residues. V was cut by 0 bases and J by 3 bases, with 13 bases left in between. Germline lookup yields CDR1 LGHNA and CDR2 YNFKEQ. Each CDR3 protein gets one entry after TCRdb re-called the 5' RACE reads with MiXCR. The sample has fewer than 60,000 distinct CDR3 sequences, 9.5% to 12% seen once. The rearrangement joins TRBV4-2 to TRBJ2-3; D is possibly TRBD1 or TRBD2 (5 bases each). Sequenced sample: whole blood. This receptor was obtained from an adult who was a healthcare worker with PCR-confirmed SARS-CoV-2 infection or an uninfected control (not recorded which). In DNA, the CDR3 is TGTGCCAGCAGCCAAGAGGGACCCCCACGGACAGATACGCAGTATTTT. Its translation: CASSQEGPPRTDTQYF.